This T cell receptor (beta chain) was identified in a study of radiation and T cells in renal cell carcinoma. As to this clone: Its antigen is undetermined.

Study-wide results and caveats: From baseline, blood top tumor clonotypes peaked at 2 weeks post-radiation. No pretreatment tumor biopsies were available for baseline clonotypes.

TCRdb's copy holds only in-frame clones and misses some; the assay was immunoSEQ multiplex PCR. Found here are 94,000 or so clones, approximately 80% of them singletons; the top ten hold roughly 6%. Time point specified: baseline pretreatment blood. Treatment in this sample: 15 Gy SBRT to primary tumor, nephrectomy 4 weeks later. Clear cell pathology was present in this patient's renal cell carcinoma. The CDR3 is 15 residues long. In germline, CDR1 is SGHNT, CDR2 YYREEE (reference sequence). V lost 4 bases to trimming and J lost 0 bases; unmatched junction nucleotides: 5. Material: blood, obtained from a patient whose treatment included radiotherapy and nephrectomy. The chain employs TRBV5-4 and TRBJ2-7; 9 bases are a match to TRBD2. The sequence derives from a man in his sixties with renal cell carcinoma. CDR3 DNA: TGTGCCAGCAGCCTCGTAGCGGGGGTCTCCTACGAGCAGTACTTC. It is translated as CASSLVAGVSYEQYF.